Below are 8 T cell receptor beta chains sequenced from a single sample in a study of cytomegalovirus exposure and HLA in healthy donors (dated by TCRdb to about 2017). Library generation was performed with the immunoSEQ multiplex PCR assay. The multiplex PCR relied on a mix of 60 forward primers for TCR Vbeta segments and 13 reverse primers for TCR Jbeta segments. Drawn from immuneACCESS, this table holds only the in-frame rearrangements with V and J called that TCRdb kept. Clones are partly lost; checked studies trace under half to an unresolved V gene and leave the rest unexplained. Present in this sample are some 190,000 clones, 65% to 85% of which were seen just once. The ten most abundant clones make up 1.4% of the sample. The source material was PBMCs. The receptors originated from a girl under 18 in good health and CMV-seropositive.

The chain couples TRBV5-1 to TRBJ2-2, with D tentatively TRBD1 (5 bases). CDR3 length equals 13 residues. Per the germline V gene, CDR1 is SGHRS and CDR2 is YFSETQ. Trimming took off 0 bases at V and 7 bases at J, with 7 bases between the two ends. The CDR3 sequence: CASSLEGIGELFF. In DNA form, the CDR3 reads TGCGCCAGCAGCTTGGAGGGGATCGGGGAGCTGTTTTTT. Together with reference TRBV5-1 and TRBJ2-2, the CDR3 gives the full variable domain: KAGVTQTPRYLIKTRGQQVTLSCSPISGHRSVSWYQQTPGQGLQFLFEYFSETQRNKGNFPGRFSGRQFSNSRSEMNVSTLELGDSALYLCASSLEGIGELFFGEGSRLTVL.

The rearrangement uses TRBV25-1 and TRBJ1-1; 7 nucleotides line up with TRBD1. Germline trimming cut 3 bases from V and 5 bases from J; bases unmatched to any gene: 12. The CDR3 has 16 amino acids. Germline lookup yields CDR1 MGHDK and CDR2 SYGVNS. CDR3 region: CASSDFKGGGLTEAFF. The DNA of the CDR3 is TGTGCCAGCAGTGATTTTAAAGGGGGCGGCTTGACTGAAGCTTTCTTT.

The chain combines TRBV30 with TRBJ1-1; D is perhaps TRBD1 (5 bases). There are 11 residues in the CDR3. Germline values: CDR1 GTSNPN, CDR2 SVGIG (reference sequence). With 4 bases removed from V and 10 bases from J, the gap between germline ends came to 13 bases. The CDR3 reads CAWTTGGGAFF. DNA for the CDR3: TGTGCCTGGACCACGGGGGGGGGAGCTTTCTTT.

This clone was seen a single time. The chain has TRBV2 and TRBJ1-3; 8 nucleotides line up with TRBD1. Germline V lookup: CDR1 SNHLY, CDR2 FYNNEI. Unmatched junction bases numbered 6, after V lost 5 bases and J lost 0 bases. The CDR3 length is 16 residues. CDR3 bases: TGTGCCAGCAGTAGGCAGGGGGCCCACTCTGGAAACACCATATATTTT. Amino acid sequence: CASSRQGAHSGNTIYF.

The chain carries TRBV19 and TRBJ2-6; no reliable D call. V lost 3 bases, J lost 0 bases, and 3 bases lay in between. This CDR3 is built from 14 residues. Germline V lookup: CDR1 LNHDA, CDR2 SQIVND (reference sequence). The CDR3 nucleotides read TGTGCCAGTAGTATCAGCTCTGGGGCCAACGTCCTGACTTTC. It is translated as CASSISSGANVLTF.

The chain combines TRBV7-9 with TRBJ2-7; TRBD2 aligns across 11 bases. Germline V lookup: CDR1 SEHNR, CDR2 FQNEAQ (reference sequence). J was trimmed by 2 bases and V by 5 bases; bases with no gene match: 11. This CDR3 region has 17 residues. The CDR3 bases are TGTGCCAGCAGCCCTAGGGCCGGGACTAGCGGACCCTACGAGCAGTACTTC. This sequence encodes CASSPRAGTSGPYEQYF.

Only a few counts were recorded for this clone. The rearrangement joins TRBV29-1 to TRBJ2-5; tentatively, D is TRBD1 (6 bases). The DNA end is more similar to TRBJ2-7, so the J call may be wrong. CDR3 length equals 13 residues. Germline V lookup: CDR1 SQVTM, CDR2 ANQGSEA. The CDR3 DNA reads TGCAGCGTACCAGGGCCCAGGGGCCACGAGCAGTACTTC. This codes for CSVPGPRGHEQYF.

This clone turned up a few times. In DNA form, the CDR3 reads TGTGCCAGCAGTCGGACAGGGGACAATGAGCAGTTCTTC. Its translation: CASSRTGDNEQFF. The genes are TRBV6-5 and TRBJ2-1, with 9 bases identical to TRBD1. The trim removed 5 bases at V and 5 bases at J, leaving 1 base unmatched. This CDR3 has 13 amino acids. In germline, CDR1 is MNHEY, CDR2 SVGAGI.